Described below is a single T cell receptor beta chain sequence and its context. The data stem from a study of blood T cell repertoires in COVID-19. The overall study: Donors in the United States, Italy and Spain gave samples during acute or convalescent COVID-19. T cells, B-cell-depleted T cells, or PBMCs provided the cDNA or gDNA that served as material.

V lost 5 bases to trimming and J lost 7 bases, with 16 bases between them. Germline-derived CDR1 and CDR2 are WNHNN and SYGVQD (reference sequence). CDR3 length: 14 residues. Source study methods: From reference gene primer amplification, estimates of nucleated cell counts were derived. The protocol was immunoSEQ multiplex PCR, while the TCRdb copy is restricted to in-frame clones and leaves out a portion. V and J calls and clone size follow that table, whereas D and trimming were derived from the DNA. The table has about 55,000 clones, 80% to 85% seen once. What was sequenced was peripheral blood. The TCR comes from a woman aged 55-75 years with acute or convalescent COVID-19. The chain links TRBV10-1 to TRBJ2-3, with D maybe TRBD1 (5 bases). DNA for the CDR3: TGCGCCAGCAGTAAAACAGGCAATGATAATACGCAGTATTTT. Its protein is CASSKTGNDNTQYF.